This T cell receptor (beta chain) derives from a study of cytomegalovirus exposure and HLA in healthy donors. The PCR used 60 Vbeta and 13 Jbeta primers. Libraries were prepared by immunoSEQ multiplex PCR; TCRdb keeps only in-frame clonotypes and omits some of them. In the table there are 90,000 to 120,000 clones, around two thirds of which are singletons. This CDR3 comprises 15 residues. Germline V gene data show CDR1 as SGDLS and CDR2 as YYNGEE. V dropped 6 bases and J dropped 7 bases, with 19 bases sitting between them. The table lists this clone with a count of one. Sample: PBMCs. The rearrangement links TRBV9 to TRBJ1-4, with no clear D. The TCR sequence derives from a woman between 40 and 50 years old in good health and CMV-seropositive. The CDR3 protein is CASTLTGTRGEKLFF. CDR3 sequence (DNA): TGTGCCAGCACCCTAACCGGTACGAGAGGTGAAAAACTGTTTTTT.